The present T cell receptor (beta chain) was sequenced within a study of CD8+ T cells in alopecia areata. General study results and limits: Sequencing of scalp samples also includes resident alphabeta T cells from normal skin. Clarity of TCR sharing across patients fell short of that in mice, possibly HLA-related.

The CDR3 length is 15 residues. Germline lookup yields CDR1 SGHAT and CDR2 FQNNGV. The V gene end was trimmed by 5 bases and the J gene end by 6 bases; junction bases not matched to a gene: 8. Noted treatment: oral pan-JAK inhibitor, 5-10 mg twice daily. Starting from PBMCs, sorting isolated CD4+ and CD8+ T cells. Points on this clone: Its antigen remains unknown.

TCR sequencing used cDNA made by reverse transcription of extracted RNA. Sequenced by immunoSEQ multiplex PCR; TCRdb stores in-frame clones only, minus some. The repertoire holds 200,000 to 250,000 clones, about 64% seen once, with roughly 4.2% in the top ten. J is TRBJ2-7 and V is TRBV11-2, with 12 nucleotides matching TRBD1. The receptor comes from a human donor with alopecia areata. Sample: CD4+ T cells sorted from blood, taken at week 4, from a patient treated with tofacitinib. The DNA of the CDR3 is TGTGCCAGCAGCGGATTTCGGGACAGGGGGCTCGAGCAGTACTTC. It specifies CASSGFRDRGLEQYF.